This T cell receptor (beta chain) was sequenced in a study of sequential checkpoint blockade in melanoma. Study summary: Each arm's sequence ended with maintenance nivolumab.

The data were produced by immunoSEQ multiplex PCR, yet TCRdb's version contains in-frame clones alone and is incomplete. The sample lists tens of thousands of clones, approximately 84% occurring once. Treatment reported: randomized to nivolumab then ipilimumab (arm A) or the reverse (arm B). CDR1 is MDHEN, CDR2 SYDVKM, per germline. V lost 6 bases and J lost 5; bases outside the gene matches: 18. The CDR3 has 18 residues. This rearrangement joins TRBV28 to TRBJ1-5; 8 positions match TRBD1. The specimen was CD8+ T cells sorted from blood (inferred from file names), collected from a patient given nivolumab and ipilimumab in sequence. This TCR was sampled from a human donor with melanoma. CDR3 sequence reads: CASRSIRTGFFVDQPQHF. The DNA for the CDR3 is TGTGCCAGCAGGTCGATTAGGACAGGGTTTTTTGTGGATCAGCCCCAGCATTTT.